The 27 T cell receptor beta chains reported below all come from one sample, sequenced in a study of control samples from healthy donors and cancer patients (dated by TCRdb to the early 2020s). Library creation used the immunoSEQ multiplex PCR assay. Drawn from immuneACCESS, this table holds only the in-frame rearrangements with V and J called that TCRdb kept. Clones are partly lost; checked studies trace under half to an unresolved V gene and leave the rest unexplained. The sample data list 40,000 or so clones, and more than 70% of these were observed just once. About a fifth of the sample is in the top ten clones. The material sequenced was PBMCs. The origin of the receptors is a woman aged 60-75 years with lung cancer.

The rearrangement uses TRBV6-5 and TRBJ1-6; D ambiguous. CDR1 and CDR2 from the germline V gene are MNHEY and SVGAGI. V lost 7 bases and J lost 4, with 11 bases in between. The length of the CDR3 is 14 residues. CDR3 in DNA: TGTGCCAGCATGGAACGGATTTATAATTCACCCCTCCACTTT. Its protein product is CASMERIYNSPLHF.

The CDR3 nucleotides are TGTGCCAGCAGTTTGCCCAGTAGCGGCTACACCTTC. Amino acid sequence: CASSLPSSGYTF. V gene TRBV28 combines with J gene TRBJ1-2; D is unclear. V lost 3 bases and J lost 8, with 10 bases in between. The germline V gene encodes CDR1 MDHEN and CDR2 SYDVKM. The CDR3 has 12 amino acids.

V usage is TRBV7-3 and J usage is TRBJ2-5; D uncertain. The germline V gene has CDR1 SGHTA and CDR2 FQGTGA. V dropped 4 bases and J dropped 2 bases, with 8 bases sitting between them. The CDR3 sequence is 13 residues long. CDR3 protein: CASSSPQQETQYF. CDR3 bases: TGTGCCAGCAGCTCCCCCCAGCAAGAGACCCAGTACTTC. The variable domain in full, with the rest retrieved from reference TRBV7-3 and TRBJ2-5, is GAGVSQTPSNKVTEKGKYVELRCDPISGHTALYWYRQSLGQGPEFLIYFQGTGAADDSGLPNDRFFAVRPEGSVSTLKIQRTERGDSAVYLCASSSPQQETQYFGPGTRLLVL.

The chain links TRBV7-9 to TRBJ1-1; tentative D call: TRBD1 (5 bases). V was shortened by 4 bases and J by 4 bases, with 7 bases between the two germline ends. The CDR3 has 12 residues. Germline CDR1 is SEHNR and CDR2 is FQNEAQ (reference sequence). The chain's CDR3 is CASSYGGTEAFF. DNA of the CDR3: TGTGCCAGCAGCTACGGGGGCACTGAAGCTTTCTTT.

The V and J genes are TRBV5-5 and TRBJ1-5; D ambiguous. V lost 5 bases to trimming and J lost 4 bases, with 13 bases between them. CDR1 and CDR2 from the germline V gene are SGHKS and YYEKEE (reference sequence). The CDR3 sequence is 14 residues long. Here the CDR3 DNA reads TGTGCCAGCAGGCAAGGGAGTGGGAATCAGCCCCAGCATTTT. Translated, it gives CASRQGSGNQPQHF.

The V call is TRBV11-2, the J call TRBJ2-2; TRBD2 matches at 9 bases. Trimming removed 1 base from V and 2 bases from J; junction bases left unmatched: 2. Germline-derived CDR1 and CDR2 are SGHAT and FQNNGV. The CDR3 has 16 residues. CDR3 sequence reads: CASSLGGGANTGELFF. CDR3 in DNA: TGTGCCAGCAGCTTAGGCGGGGGGGCTAACACCGGGGAGCTGTTTTTT.

The rearrangement joins TRBV5-1 to TRBJ1-2; D might be TRBD1 (6 bases). CDR3 length equals 18 residues. Trimming removed 4 bases from V and 4 bases from J, with 26 bases in between. CDR1 and CDR2 (germline): SGHRS, YFSETQ. CDR3 in amino acids: CASSRAGTSPLLGYGYTF. DNA of the CDR3: TGCGCCAGCAGCCGGGCCGGGACATCCCCCCTCCTAGGCTATGGCTACACCTTC.

The genes are TRBV4-1 and TRBJ1-6; D not resolved. Trimming pared 0 bases from V and 6 bases from J, leaving 9 bases between. This CDR3 is built from 15 residues. Germline V gene data show CDR1 as MGHRA and CDR2 as YSYEKL. The CDR3 coding sequence is TGCGCCAGCAGCCAAGAGCGATACACTAATTCACCCCTCCACTTT. This sequence encodes CASSQERYTNSPLHF.

V gene TRBV5-1 combines with J gene TRBJ2-1; D ambiguous. V was pared by 3 bases and J by 4 bases, with 17 bases between. Germline V gene data show CDR1 as SGHRS and CDR2 as YFSETQ. This CDR3 is built from 16 residues. The CDR3 DNA sequence: TGCGCCAGCAGCTACACCGACCTATTGACGTACAATGAGCAGTTCTTC. Protein sequence: CASSYTDLLTYNEQFF.

This chain joins TRBV4-3 and TRBJ2-7; the D is unclear. Germline CDR1 reads LGHNA; CDR2 reads YSLEER. This CDR3 region has 16 residues. Trimming removed 2 bases from V and 2 bases from J, with 16 bases in between. The CDR3: CASSQRTDGWTYEQYF. In DNA, the CDR3 is TGCGCCAGCAGCCAACGGACGGACGGATGGACCTACGAGCAGTACTTC.

The chain couples TRBV4-2 to TRBJ2-7; 7 bases map to TRBD2. The CDR3 sequence is 14 residues long. V dropped 1 base and J dropped 5; count of bases not matched to a gene: 5. Germline CDR1 reads LGHNA; CDR2 reads YNFKEQ. The CDR3 protein is CASSQGTGGDEQYF. For the CDR3, the DNA is TGTGCCAGCAGCCAAGGGACGGGAGGAGACGAGCAGTACTTC.

This sequence joins TRBV5-1 and TRBJ1-6; 9 bases fit TRBD1. Trimming removed 2 bases from V and 7 bases from J; junction bases left unmatched: 7. The germline V gene has CDR1 SGHRS and CDR2 YFSETQ. CDR3 length: 16 amino acids. The CDR3 reads CASSLNRGRTNSPLHF. Here the CDR3 DNA reads TGCGCCAGCAGCTTAAACAGGGGGCGGACAAATTCACCCCTCCACTTT.

J is TRBJ1-2 and V is TRBV5-8; weak D call: TRBD1 (6 bases). Trimming left V 0 bases short and J 4 bases short, with 7 bases between. CDR1 and CDR2 from the germline V gene are SGHTS and YDEGEE. This CDR3 has 13 residues. The CDR3 region has the DNA TGTGCCAGCAGCTTGGACAGGGCCTATGGCTACACCTTC. Its protein is CASSLDRAYGYTF.

This clone came up once. The rearrangement uses TRBV7-9 and TRBJ1-2, with 8 bases lining up with TRBD1. V shed 5 bases, J shed 9 bases, and the junction held 8 bases outside the gene matches. The CDR3 is made up of 13 amino acids. Germline-derived CDR1 and CDR2 are SEHNR and FQNEAQ (reference sequence). The CDR3 reads CASSPDREGSYTF. Here the CDR3 DNA reads TGTGCCAGCAGCCCGGACAGGGAAGGGAGCTACACCTTC.

The chain recombines TRBV7-9 with TRBJ2-7; 10 bases line up with TRBD1. Germline V gene sequence: CDR1 SEHNR, CDR2 FQNEAQ (reference sequence). V lost 5 bases to trimming and J lost 5 bases; unmatched junction nucleotides: 6. The CDR3 covers 14 residues. The CDR3 nucleotides read TGTGCCAGCAGCCCCCGACAGGGGGCGAACGAGCAGTACTTC. Translating gives CASSPRQGANEQYF.

This chain connects TRBV3-1 (or the pseudogene TRBV3-2) to TRBJ2-3; TRBD1 matches at 7 bases. The V and J ends lost 4 bases and 4 bases, in that order; junction bases with no gene match: 5. Germline CDR1 LGHDT, CDR2 YNNKEL (reference sequence). The CDR3 length is 14 residues. In DNA, the CDR3 is TGTGCCAGCAGCCGGGACAGTTCCTCAGATACGCAGTATTTT. It yields the protein CASSRDSSSDTQYF.

This clone was seen only a few times. The chain uses TRBV18 and TRBJ2-2; D gene unclear. The germline V and J ends were trimmed by 4 bases and 7 bases, with 4 bases remaining between them. CDR1 is KGHSH and CDR2 is LQKENI in the germline V gene. There are 11 residues in the CDR3. The CDR3 spells CASSQRGELFF. The CDR3 nucleotides are TGTGCCAGCTCACAACGCGGGGAGCTGTTTTTT.

The chain combines TRBV9 with TRBJ2-5, with D maybe TRBD2 (5 bases). The CDR3 consists of 14 residues. The germline V and J ends were trimmed by 4 bases and 5 bases, with 15 bases remaining between them. CDR1 and CDR2 (germline): SGDLS, YYNGEE. CDR3: CASSPTTARETQYF. CDR3 nucleotides: TGTGCCAGCAGCCCGACTACCGCGAGGGAGACCCAGTACTTC.

This clone was recorded a few times. V usage is TRBV5-1 and J usage is TRBJ2-1; the D is unclear. V was trimmed by 0 bases and J by 9 bases, leaving 19 bases between them. Germline V gene sequence: CDR1 SGHRS, CDR2 YFSETQ. The CDR3 totals 16 residues. The CDR3, as DNA: TGCGCCAGCAGCTTGGCCGAGCGACCGGAGCTCGGTGAGCAGTTCTTC. Amino acids: CASSLAERPELGEQFF.

The chain couples TRBV9 to TRBJ2-5, with D perhaps matching TRBD2 (6 bases). This CDR3 contains 15 residues. Per germline, CDR1 SGDLS and CDR2 YYNGEE. With 1 base removed from V and 0 bases from J, the gap between germline ends came to 10 bases. Here the CDR3 reads CASSVTGGYQETQYF. The CDR3 nucleotides read TGTGCCAGCAGCGTAACTGGAGGGTACCAAGAGACCCAGTACTTC.

The V call is TRBV28, the J call TRBJ1-4; D not resolved. The CDR3 loop spans 13 amino acids. Looked up from germline, CDR1 is MDHEN and CDR2 is SYDVKM. The V gene lost 7 bases and the J gene lost 6 bases, with 12 bases spanning the gap. The CDR3 nucleotides are TGTGCCAGCATTCCCTCGGCCCATGAAAAACTGTTTTTT. Its translation: CASIPSAHEKLFF. Filled out from reference TRBV28 and TRBJ1-4, the complete variable domain reads DVKVTQSSRYLVKRTGEKVFLECVQDMDHENMFWYRQDPGLGLRLIYFSYDVKMKEKGDIPEGYSVSREKKERFSLILESASTNQTSMYLCASIPSAHEKLFFGSGTQLSVL.

The rearrangement uses TRBV6-5 and TRBJ1-5; D perhaps matches TRBD1 (5 bases). The CDR3 runs to 14 residues. V shed 2 bases and J shed 5 bases, with 10 bases lying between them. Germline CDR1 is MNHEY and CDR2 is SVGAGI. The CDR3 region has the DNA TGTGCCAGCAGTTACCGAGGGGTCGATCAGCCCCAGCATTTT. This gives the protein CASSYRGVDQPQHF.

This clone has only one observation. This chain uses TRBV6-5 with TRBJ2-7; 8 bases map to TRBD1. From germline, CDR1 is MNHEY and CDR2 SVGAGI. This CDR3 has 14 residues. The V and J ends lost 7 bases and 3 bases, in that order; junction bases with no gene match: 8. The CDR3 is CASNQRDRNYEQYF. CDR3 bases: TGTGCCAGCAACCAAAGGGACAGGAACTACGAGCAGTACTTC.

This rearrangement joins TRBV19 to TRBJ1-2; a possible D gene is TRBD1 (5 bases). The CDR3 has 13 residues. In germline, CDR1 is LNHDA, CDR2 SQIVND (reference sequence). V was pared by 0 bases and J by 4 bases, with 6 bases between. The CDR3 region has the DNA TGTGCCAGTAGTATAGAAGGGGTCTATGGCTACACCTTC. It translates to CASSIEGVYGYTF.

The chain is built from TRBV5-4 and TRBJ2-2, with TRBD1 identical over 7 bases. This CDR3 comprises 14 residues. After removal of 4 bases from V and 5 bases from J, the junction contained 5 bases not matched to a gene. Germline V CDR1 and CDR2: SGHNT, YYREEE (reference sequence). CDR3 in amino acids: CASSTGVLTGELFF. DNA of the CDR3: TGTGCCAGCAGCACAGGGGTTTTGACCGGGGAGCTGTTTTTT.

The CDR3 sequence: CASSLATDTQYF. CDR3 DNA sequence: TGTGCCAGCAGTTTAGCCACAGATACGCAGTATTTT. This chain links TRBV12-3 or TRBV12-4 with TRBJ2-3; D is undetermined. The CDR3 runs 12 residues. Trimming took off 0 bases at V and 2 bases at J, with 0 bases between the two ends.

The chain is built from TRBV28 and TRBJ2-7; D may be TRBD2 (6 bases). This CDR3 region has 17 residues. The germline V gene encodes CDR1 MDHEN and CDR2 SYDVKM. Trimming removed 4 bases at V and 0 bases at J, with 19 bases between. The CDR3 here is CASSSLSWTTNSYEQYF. DNA of the CDR3: TGTGCCAGCAGTTCTCTGTCCTGGACTACTAACTCCTACGAGCAGTACTTC.